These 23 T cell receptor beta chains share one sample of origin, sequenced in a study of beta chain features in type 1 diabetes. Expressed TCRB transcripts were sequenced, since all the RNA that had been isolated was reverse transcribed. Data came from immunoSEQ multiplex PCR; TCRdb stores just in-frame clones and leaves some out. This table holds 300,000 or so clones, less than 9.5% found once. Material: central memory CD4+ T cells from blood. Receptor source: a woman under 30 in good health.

The CDR3 protein is CASSLPSGRGQETQYF. In DNA, the CDR3 is TGTGCCAGCAGCTTGCCTAGCGGGAGGGGTCAAGAGACCCAGTACTTC. J is TRBJ2-5 and V is TRBV7-9; 12 nucleotides agree with TRBD2. This CDR3 comprises 16 residues. J was trimmed by 2 bases and V by 3 bases; bases with no gene match: 4. Germline CDR1 is SEHNR and CDR2 is FQNEAQ (reference sequence).

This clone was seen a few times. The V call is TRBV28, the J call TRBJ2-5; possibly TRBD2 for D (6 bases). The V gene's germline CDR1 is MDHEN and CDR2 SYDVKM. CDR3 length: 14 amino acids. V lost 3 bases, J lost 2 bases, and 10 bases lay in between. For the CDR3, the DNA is TGTGCCAGCAGTTTTCTGGCGGGACAAGAGACCCAGTACTTC. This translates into CASSFLAGQETQYF.

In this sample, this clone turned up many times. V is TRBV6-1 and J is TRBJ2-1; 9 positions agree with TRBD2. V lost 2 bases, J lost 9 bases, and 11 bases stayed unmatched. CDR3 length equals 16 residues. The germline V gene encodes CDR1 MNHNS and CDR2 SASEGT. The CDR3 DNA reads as TGTGCCAGCAGTGAAAGTAGCGGGAGATTGGGGGGTGAGCAGTTCTTC. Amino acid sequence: CASSESSGRLGGEQFF.

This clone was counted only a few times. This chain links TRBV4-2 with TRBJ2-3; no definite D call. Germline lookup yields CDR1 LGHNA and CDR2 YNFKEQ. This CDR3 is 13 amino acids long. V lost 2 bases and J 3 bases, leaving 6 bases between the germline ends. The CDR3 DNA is TGTGCCAGCAGCCAAAGGGTAACAGATACGCAGTATTTT. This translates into CASSQRVTDTQYF.

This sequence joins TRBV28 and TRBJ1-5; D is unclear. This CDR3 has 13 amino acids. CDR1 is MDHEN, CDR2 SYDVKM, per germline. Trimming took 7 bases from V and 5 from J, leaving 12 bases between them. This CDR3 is CASKSASYQPQHF. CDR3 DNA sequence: TGTGCCAGCAAATCGGCGTCCTATCAGCCCCAGCATTTT.

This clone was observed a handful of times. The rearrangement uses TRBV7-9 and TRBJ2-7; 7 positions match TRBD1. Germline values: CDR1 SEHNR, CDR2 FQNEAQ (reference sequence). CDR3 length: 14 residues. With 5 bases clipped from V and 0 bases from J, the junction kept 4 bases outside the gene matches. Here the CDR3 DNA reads TGTGCCAGCAGCGTAGGGACAGACTCCTACGAGCAGTACTTC. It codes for CASSVGTDSYEQYF.

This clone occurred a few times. CDR3 protein: CSVETVRGNTIYF. CDR3 in DNA: TGCAGCGTAGAGACAGTTCGGGGAAACACCATATATTTT. The rearrangement joins TRBV29-1 to TRBJ1-3; TRBD1 might be the D (5 bases). CDR1 SQVTM and CDR2 ANQGSEA come from the germline V gene. V was pared by 6 bases and J by 4 bases, with 13 bases between. CDR3 size: 13 residues.

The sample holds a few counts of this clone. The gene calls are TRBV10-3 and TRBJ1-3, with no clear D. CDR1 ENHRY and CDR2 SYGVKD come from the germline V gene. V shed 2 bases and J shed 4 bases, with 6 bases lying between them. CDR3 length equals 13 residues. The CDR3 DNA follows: TGTGCCATCAGTGAGGTCCGGGGAAACACCATATATTTT. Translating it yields CAISEVRGNTIYF.

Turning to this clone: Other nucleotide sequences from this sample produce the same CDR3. The CDR3 is CASSSQQETQYF. CDR3 nucleotides: TGTGCCAGCAGTTCCCAGCAAGAGACCCAGTACTTC. The chain uses TRBV27 and TRBJ2-5; D unresolved. The germline V gene has CDR1 MNHEY and CDR2 SMNVEV (reference sequence). The V and J ends lost 4 bases and 2 bases respectively, with 5 bases between them. The CDR3 consists of 12 residues.

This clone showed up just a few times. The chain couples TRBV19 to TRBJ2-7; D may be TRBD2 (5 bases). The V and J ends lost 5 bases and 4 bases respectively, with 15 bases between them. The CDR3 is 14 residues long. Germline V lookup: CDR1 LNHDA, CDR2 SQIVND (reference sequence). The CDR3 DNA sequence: TGTGCCAGTAGTCAACCTGGAGGAAAGTACGAGCAGTACTTC. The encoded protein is CASSQPGGKYEQYF.

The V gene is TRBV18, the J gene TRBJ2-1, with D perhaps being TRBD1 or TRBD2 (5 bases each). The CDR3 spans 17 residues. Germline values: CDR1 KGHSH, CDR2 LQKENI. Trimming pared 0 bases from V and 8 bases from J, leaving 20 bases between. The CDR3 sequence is CASSPPGTTPKVDEQFF. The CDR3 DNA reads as TGTGCCAGCTCACCACCCGGGACCACCCCAAAGGTCGATGAGCAGTTCTTC.

Written as DNA, the CDR3 is TGTGCCAGCAGTTTGGACAGGGAAGAGACCCAGTACTTC. Translated, it gives CASSLDREETQYF. The chain carries TRBV2 and TRBJ2-5, with 8 bases lining up with TRBD1. V trimming: 5 bases; J trimming: 3 bases; junction bases outside the gene matches: 2. This CDR3 contains 13 residues. Germline V lookup: CDR1 SNHLY, CDR2 FYNNEI.

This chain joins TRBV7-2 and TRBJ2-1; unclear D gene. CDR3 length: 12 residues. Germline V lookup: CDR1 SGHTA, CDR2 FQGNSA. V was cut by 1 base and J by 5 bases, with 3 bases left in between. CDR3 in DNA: TGTGCCAGCAGCTTAGACAACAATGAGCAGTTCTTC. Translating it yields CASSLDNNEQFF.

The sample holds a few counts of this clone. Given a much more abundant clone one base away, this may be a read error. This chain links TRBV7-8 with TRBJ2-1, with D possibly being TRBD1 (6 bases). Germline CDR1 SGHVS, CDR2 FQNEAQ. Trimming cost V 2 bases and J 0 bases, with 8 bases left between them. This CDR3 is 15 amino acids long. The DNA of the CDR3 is TGTGCCAGCAGCTTAAGGGGGAGCTCCTACAATGAGCAGTTCTTC. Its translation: CASSLRGSSYNEQFF.

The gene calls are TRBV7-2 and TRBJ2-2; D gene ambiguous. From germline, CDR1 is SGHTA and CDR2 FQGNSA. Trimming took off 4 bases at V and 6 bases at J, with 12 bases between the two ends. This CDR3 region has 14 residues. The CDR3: CASSWSVLSGELFF. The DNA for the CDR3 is TGTGCCAGCAGCTGGTCAGTTCTTTCCGGGGAGCTGTTTTTT.

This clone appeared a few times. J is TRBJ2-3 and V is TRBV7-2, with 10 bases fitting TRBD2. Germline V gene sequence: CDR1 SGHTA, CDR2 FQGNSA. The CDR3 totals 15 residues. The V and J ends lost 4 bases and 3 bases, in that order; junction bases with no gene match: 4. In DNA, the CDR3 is TGTGCCAGCAGCTCCATAGCGGGAGGAACAGATACGCAGTATTTT. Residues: CASSSIAGGTDTQYF.

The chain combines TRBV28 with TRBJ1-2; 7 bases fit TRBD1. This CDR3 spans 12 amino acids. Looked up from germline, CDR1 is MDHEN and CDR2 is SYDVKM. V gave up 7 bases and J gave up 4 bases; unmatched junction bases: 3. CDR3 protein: CASIGTVYGYTF. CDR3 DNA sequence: TGTGCCAGCATCGGGACAGTCTATGGCTACACCTTC.

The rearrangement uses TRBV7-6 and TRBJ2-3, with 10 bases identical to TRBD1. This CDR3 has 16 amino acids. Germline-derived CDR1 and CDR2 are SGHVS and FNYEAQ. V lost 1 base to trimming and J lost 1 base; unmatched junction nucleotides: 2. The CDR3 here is CASSLEGQGGTDTQYF. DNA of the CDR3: TGTGCCAGCAGCTTAGAAGGACAGGGGGGCACAGATACGCAGTATTTT.

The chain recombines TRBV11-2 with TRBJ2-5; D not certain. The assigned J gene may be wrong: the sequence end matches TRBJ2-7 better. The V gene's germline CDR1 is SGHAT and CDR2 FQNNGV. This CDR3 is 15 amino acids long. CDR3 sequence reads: CASSLGTAFPAEQYF. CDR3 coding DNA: TGTGCCAGCAGCTTAGGGACCGCCTTTCCGGCCGAGCAGTACTTC.

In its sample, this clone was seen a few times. CDR3 region: CASSYGVSNQPQHF. The CDR3 DNA is TGTGCCAGCAGTTACGGGGTTAGCAATCAGCCCCAGCATTTT. The J gene is TRBJ1-5, the V gene TRBV28; D unresolved. Germline V lookup: CDR1 MDHEN, CDR2 SYDVKM. The CDR3 runs 14 residues. V lost 4 bases, J lost 0 bases, and 7 bases lay in between.

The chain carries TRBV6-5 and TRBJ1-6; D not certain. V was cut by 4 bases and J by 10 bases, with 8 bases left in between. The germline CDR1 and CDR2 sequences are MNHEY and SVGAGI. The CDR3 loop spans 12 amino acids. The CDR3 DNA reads TGTGCCAGCAGTTTGAATAGCTCACCCCTCCACTTT. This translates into CASSLNSSPLHF.

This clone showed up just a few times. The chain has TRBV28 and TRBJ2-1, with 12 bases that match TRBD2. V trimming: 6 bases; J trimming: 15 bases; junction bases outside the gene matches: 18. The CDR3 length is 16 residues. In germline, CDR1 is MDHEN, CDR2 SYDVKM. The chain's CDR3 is CASSLLGTSGQGRPFF. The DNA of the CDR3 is TGTGCCAGCAGCCTCCTGGGGACTAGCGGGCAAGGGAGGCCGTTCTTC.

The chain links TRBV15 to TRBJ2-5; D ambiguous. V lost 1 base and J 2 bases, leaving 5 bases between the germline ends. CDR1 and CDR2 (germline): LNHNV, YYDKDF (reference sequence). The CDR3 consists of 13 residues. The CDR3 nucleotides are TGTGCCACCAGCAGAGCCAGGCAAGAGACCCAGTACTTC. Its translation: CATSRARQETQYF.